The present entry profiles one TCR beta chain with its context. This record belongs to a study of T cell responses to AZD1222 COVID-19 vaccine. Study-wide background: Investigators merged groups given second doses at roughly 4 or roughly 12 weeks.

Clones were read by immunoSEQ multiplex PCR, and TCRdb kept only the in-frame ones, dropping some. The sample lists 95,000 to 150,000 clones; 85% to 90% were seen once. Sequenced material: peripheral blood, taken on day 0 of AZD1222 vaccination. The TCR was taken from an adult in good health.

CDR3 amino acids: CASSLLTGEIKLFF. The CDR3 nucleotides read TGTGCCAGCAGCCTCCTGACAGGGGAAATTAAACTGTTTTTT. V gene TRBV7-6 combines with J gene TRBJ1-4; 8 bases line up with TRBD1. This CDR3 region has 14 residues. V shed 5 bases and J 11 bases; nucleotides not matched to a gene: 10. Germline CDR1 is SGHVS and CDR2 is FNYEAQ.